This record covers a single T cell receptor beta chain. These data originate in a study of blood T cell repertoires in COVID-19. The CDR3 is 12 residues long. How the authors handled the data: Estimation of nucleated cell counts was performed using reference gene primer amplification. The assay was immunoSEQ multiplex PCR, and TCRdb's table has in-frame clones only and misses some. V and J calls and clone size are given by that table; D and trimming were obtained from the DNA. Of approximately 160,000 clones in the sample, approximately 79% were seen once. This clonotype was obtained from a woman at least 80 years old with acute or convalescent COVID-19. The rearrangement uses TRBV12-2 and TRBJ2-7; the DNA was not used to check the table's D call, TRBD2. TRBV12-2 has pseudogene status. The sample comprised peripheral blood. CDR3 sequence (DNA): TGTGCAAGTCCCAAAGGGGAGGCCGAGCAGTACTTC. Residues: CASPKGEAEQYF.